Given below is one T cell receptor beta chain in context. Its target is not known. The sample comes from a study of STAT5B mutations in CD4+ large granular lymphocyte leukemia. Overall study findings and caveats: TRBV06-family usage was enriched in top patient clones (8/27) versus controls (2/35). Without putative leukemic clones, patient CD4-sorted repertoires remained more clonal than healthy CD4+ repertoires.

Sequencing was at survey level. Per the original methods: Lowest detectable productive clonotype frequency was 2.59 x 10-5. Sequenced by immunoSEQ multiplex PCR; TCRdb stores in-frame clones only, minus some. The DNA gave D and trimming, while V, J and clone size come from that table. The sample includes 40,000 or so clones, about 80% of them seen just once. Losses at the gene ends were 0 bases for V and 6 bases for J; bases not matched to a gene: 3. This CDR3 is 15 amino acids long. Germline CDR1 and CDR2: SGHVS and FQNEAQ. Sample: CD4+ T cells from blood buffy coats. This chain joins TRBV7-8 and TRBJ2-1, with 9 bases matching TRBD2. This clonotype was sampled from a human donor in good health. CDR3 sequence (DNA): TGTGCCAGCAGCTTAGCTAGCGGGGGCACCAATGAGCAGTTCTTC. Protein: CASSLASGGTNEQFF.